This entry features one T cell receptor beta chain sequence. Its antigen is currently unknown. The entry originates in a study of PD-1 blockade in classical Hodgkin lymphoma. Each patient experienced a relapse that followed autologous stem cell transplantation, and brentuximab vedotin exposure varied. CDR1 is MNHNS, CDR2 SASEGT, per germline. The CDR3 has 15 amino acids. Trimming pared 2 bases from V and 7 bases from J, leaving 12 bases between. Study conclusions and caveats: Nivolumab starters within 1 year of ASCT were excluded.

The data were produced by immunoSEQ multiplex PCR, yet TCRdb's version contains in-frame clones alone and is incomplete. The sample includes 43,000 or so clones, 88% of them seen just once. The clonotype originates from a human donor with classical Hodgkin lymphoma. Source: peripheral blood mononuclear cells (PBMCs), taken at baseline. J is TRBJ1-6 and V is TRBV6-1; a weak D match, TRBD1 (5 bases). Here the CDR3 DNA reads TGTGCCAGCAGTGAACGCAGGGCGGGAAATTCACCCCTCCACTTT. It encodes CASSERRAGNSPLHF.